The 21 T cell receptor beta chains below were found in one sample sequenced in a study of breast tumors, draining lymph nodes, adjacent tissues. The lymph nodes were axillary draining lymph nodes from breast cancer patients. Using its own MiXCR run on the multiplex PCR reads, TCRdb lists one record per CDR3 protein. This table holds approximately 120,000 distinct CDR3 sequences, less than 25% found once. The sample comprised axillary lymph node tissue. The receptors come from a female donor with breast cancer. Some clones in this sample may be carry-over from other donors' samples.

A word on this clonotype: Since a much larger clone is just one base distant, this may be a read error. The chain recombines TRBV18 with TRBJ1-2; the D gene is possibly TRBD1 (5 bases). Germline loops: CDR1 KGHSH, CDR2 LQKENI. The CDR3 contains 14 residues. The CDR3 region has the DNA TGTGCCTGCTCACCAGGACGGGGCCTCTATGGCTACACCTTC. Its translation: CACSPGRGLYGYTF. The variable domain in full, completed from reference TRBV18 and TRBJ1-2, reads NAGVMQNPRHLVRRRGQEARLRCSPMKGHSHVYWYRQLPEEGLKFMVYLQKENIIDESGMPKERFSAEFPKEGPSILRIQQVVRGDSAAYFCACSPGRGLYGYTFGSGTRLTVV.

This clonotype was recorded many times. V gene TRBV15 combines with J gene TRBJ2-3; the match to TRBD1 covers 10 bases. The CDR3 is made up of 16 amino acids. Germline CDR1 is LNHNV and CDR2 is YYDKDF (reference sequence). The ends lost 3 bases at V and 3 bases at J; junction bases unmatched: 6. The CDR3 spells CATSSPGQGRTDTQYF. CDR3 in DNA: TGTGCCACCAGCAGCCCGGGACAGGGGAGGACAGATACGCAGTATTTT.

This clonotype came up many times. This rearrangement joins TRBV5-1 to TRBJ2-5; 7 nucleotides agree with TRBD1. The CDR3 consists of 16 residues. The junction had 16 bases not matched to a gene; V was cut back by 6 bases and J by 5 bases. Germline CDR1 SGHRS, CDR2 YFSETQ. The CDR3 nucleotides read TGCGCCAGCAATAATCGCTACCGGGACAGTCAGGAGACCCAGTACTTC. Encoded protein: CASNNRYRDSQETQYF.

As regards this clonotype: One base away lies a much larger clone, so this may be a sequencing read error. This chain joins TRBV29-1 and TRBJ2-7; 7 bases match TRBD2. CDR1 and CDR2 from the germline V gene are SQVTM and ANQGSEA. The CDR3 runs 14 residues. The CDR3 is CSVEDPGLTYERYF. DNA of the CDR3: TGCAGCGTTGAAGATCCGGGACTAACCTACGAGCGGTACTTC.

Many counts were recorded for this clonotype. The chain combines TRBV20-1 with TRBJ2-3; 11 nucleotides match TRBD2. V lost 6 bases and J lost 0; bases outside the gene matches: 17. CDR3 size: 19 residues. CDR1 is DFQATT and CDR2 is SNEGSKA in the germline V gene (reference sequence). The CDR3: CSALGGVAGGPSSTDTQYF. The DNA of the CDR3 is TGCAGTGCCCTCGGCGGGGTAGCGGGAGGGCCCTCTAGCACAGATACGCAGTATTTT.

A word on this clonotype: One end of the junction is discordant with germline, which a read error may explain. The chain uses TRBV18 and TRBJ1-2; D unresolved. Germline-derived CDR1 and CDR2 are KGHSH and LQKENI. CDR3 length: 13 amino acids. This CDR3 is CASSPESNYGCTF. The DNA for the CDR3 is TGTGCCAGCTCACCTGAGTCCAACTATGGCTGCACCTTC.

Many counts were recorded for this clonotype. The chain uses TRBV7-8 and TRBJ2-5, with D unclear. V was shortened by 1 base and J by 2 bases, with 8 bases between the two germline ends. CDR1 SGHVS and CDR2 FQNEAQ come from the germline V gene. The CDR3 extends over 14 amino acids. For the CDR3, the DNA is TGTGCCAGCAGCTTAGGACTTCGTCAAGAGACCCAGTACTTC. Translating it yields CASSLGLRQETQYF.

With regard to this clonotype: The germline gene is not matched at one end of the junction; a read error may be the cause. CDR3: CASSESGRGIDTQYF. The CDR3 bases are TGTGCCAGCAGTGAATCAGGCAGGGGGATAGATACCCAGTATTTT. The V call is TRBV6-5, the J call TRBJ2-3, with 7 bases matching TRBD1. Germline CDR1 reads MNHEY; CDR2 reads SVGAGI. This CDR3 is 15 amino acids long.

The CDR3 region is CASSDRMNTEAFF. CDR3 nucleotide sequence: TGCGCCAGCAGTGATCGGATGAACACTGAAGCTTTCTTT. The chain links TRBV10-1 to TRBJ1-1; D remains ambiguous. Germline CDR1 and CDR2: WNHNN and SYGVQD (reference sequence). The CDR3 is made up of 13 amino acids. The V end was cut by 3 bases, the J end by 0 bases, with 5 bases between.

As for this clonotype: This may stem from a read error, because a much larger clone lies one nucleotide away. The rearrangement uses TRBV15 and TRBJ1-3; D not certain. This CDR3 has 18 residues. V lost 1 base and J lost 0, with 16 bases in between. The germline V gene encodes CDR1 LNHNV and CDR2 YYDKDF (reference sequence). CDR3 nucleotides: TGTGCCACCAGCAGAGTTCCCCGTACAAGGGTCTCTGGAAACACCATATATTTT. Protein product: CATSRVPRTRVSGNTIYF.

The chain links TRBV16 to TRBJ2-7; D gene unclear. From germline, CDR1 is KGHSY and CDR2 FQNENV. The CDR3 length is 13 residues. V lost 0 bases and J 1 base, leaving 4 bases between the germline ends. The CDR3 protein is CASSQSPSYEQYF. The CDR3 DNA sequence: TGTGCCAGCAGCCAATCCCCATCCTACGAGCAGTACTTC. The whole variable domain, remainder taken from reference TRBV16 and TRBJ2-7, is GEEVAQTPKHLVRGEGQKAKLYCAPIKGHSYVFWYQQVLKNEFKFLISFQNENVFDETGMPKERFSAKCLPNSPCSLEIQATKLEDSAVYFCASSQSPSYEQYFGPGTRLTVT.

This clonotype has just a few counts. The chain links TRBV28 to TRBJ2-3; D uncertain. The germline CDR1 and CDR2 sequences are MDHEN and SYDVKM. This CDR3 is built from 12 residues. V lost 6 bases and J lost 3, with 7 bases in between. The CDR3 nucleotides read TGTGCCAGCAGCCAATTGACAGATACGCAGTATTTT. Translated, it gives CASSQLTDTQYF.

This clonotype was detected many times. The chain joins TRBV6-5 to TRBJ1-2; no definite D call. CDR3 size: 16 residues. Germline V CDR1 and CDR2: MNHEY, SVGAGI. V was clipped by 5 bases and J by 1 base, with 17 bases between them. In DNA, the CDR3 is TGTGCCAGCAGTCCGGGTCCCCAAATGTATAACTATGGCTACACCTTC. Translation gives CASSPGPQMYNYGYTF.

This clonotype was detected ten times or more. V usage is TRBV5-4 and J usage is TRBJ1-3, with D unresolved. With 4 bases removed from V and 0 bases from J, the gap between germline ends came to 8 bases. Germline values: CDR1 SGHNT, CDR2 YYREEE (reference sequence). The CDR3 sequence is 14 residues long. The CDR3 sequence: CASSHKSSGNTIYF. The CDR3 DNA reads as TGTGCCAGCAGCCATAAAAGCTCTGGAAACACCATATATTTT.

This clonotype was observed a few times. CDR3: CASSPGTDGQPQHF. Here the CDR3 DNA reads TGTGCCAGTAGCCCTGGGACTGACGGTCAGCCCCAGCATTTT. The chain employs TRBV19 and TRBJ1-5; possibly TRBD1 for D (5 bases). Germline V gene data show CDR1 as LNHDA and CDR2 as SQIVND (reference sequence). V shed 6 bases and J shed 6 bases, with 15 bases lying between them. The CDR3 is 14 residues long.

This clonotype was seen a handful of times. This chain joins TRBV6-5 and TRBJ2-5, with a possible D match to TRBD2 (6 bases). The length of the CDR3 is 14 residues. Germline V gene data show CDR1 as MNHEY and CDR2 as SVGAGI. The V end was cut by 2 bases, the J end by 7 bases, with 14 bases between. The CDR3 DNA reads as TGTGCCAGCAGTTACGCCGGGAGTCCTGGGACCCAGTACTTC. This translates into CASSYAGSPGTQYF.

This clonotype was counted at least ten times. The V call is TRBV10-3, the J call TRBJ2-1; D is unclear. The ends were cut back, 6 bases at V and 8 bases at J, with 14 bases in the middle. CDR1 and CDR2 from the germline V gene are ENHRY and SYGVKD. This CDR3 spans 13 amino acids. The DNA of the CDR3 is TGTGCCATCAGCCCAACCAACTTGGATGAGCAGTTCTTC. Its translation is CAISPTNLDEQFF.

This clonotype was seen only a few times. The chain joins TRBV30 to TRBJ2-1; 7 bases align to TRBD2. The germline V gene has CDR1 GTSNPN and CDR2 SVGIG (reference sequence). The length of the CDR3 is 16 residues. The J segment lost 0 bases and the V segment lost 4 bases, leaving 9 bases of the junction unmatched. CDR3 bases: TGTGCCTGGACCTCGAGCGGGGCCAGCTCCTACAATGAGCAGTTCTTC. Translating it yields CAWTSSGASSYNEQFF. Based on the CDR3 plus reference TRBV30 and TRBJ2-1, the full variable domain is SQTIHQWPATLVQPVGSPLSLECTVEGTSNPNLYWYRQAAGRGLQLLFYSVGIGQISSEVPQNLSASRPQDRQFILSSKKLLLSDSGFYLCAWTSSGASSYNEQFFGPGTRLTVL.

A word on this clonotype: This CDR3 fails to terminate in the conserved phenylalanine or tryptophan, so it likely reflects a read error. The chain recombines TRBV28 with TRBJ1-5; possibly TRBD1 for D (6 bases). Germline V lookup: CDR1 MDHEN, CDR2 SYDVKM. Trimming removed 6 bases at V and 2 bases at J, with 17 bases between. This CDR3 is 16 amino acids long. The CDR3 loop is CASSQKQGRGNQPQHS. For the CDR3, the DNA is TGTGCCAGCAGCCAAAAACAGGGACGAGGCAATCAGCCCCAGCATTCT.

At least ten counts were recorded for this clonotype. The V gene is TRBV12-3 or TRBV12-4, the J gene TRBJ1-2, with TRBD1 matching 8 bases. The CDR3 runs 14 residues. The V segment lost 3 bases and the J segment 6 bases; nucleotides outside the gene matches: 6. CDR3 loop: CASSFGQGFDGYTF. CDR3 sequence (DNA): TGTGCCAGCAGTTTCGGACAGGGCTTCGATGGCTACACCTTC.

This clonotype showed up many times. The chain combines TRBV4-1 with TRBJ2-3; no firm D call. The CDR3 runs 14 residues. Germline CDR1 and CDR2: MGHRA and YSYEKL. V dropped 2 bases and J dropped 6 bases, with 12 bases sitting between them. DNA of the CDR3: TGCGCCAGCAGCCAACCCCCCGGAGCGGATACGCAGTATTTT. As protein: CASSQPPGADTQYF.